The 18 T cell receptor beta chains below come from one sample, sequenced in a study of early T cells in non-severe SARS-CoV-2 infection. Using its own MiXCR run on the 5' RACE reads, TCRdb lists one record per CDR3 protein. The sample has more than 40,000 distinct CDR3 sequences, 5% to 6.5% seen once. The sample was whole blood, taken at baseline. Source of these receptors: an adult who was a healthcare worker with PCR-confirmed SARS-CoV-2 infection or an uninfected control (not recorded which).

In this sample, this clonotype turned up many times. DNA for the CDR3: TGTGCCAGCAGTCTGACAGAGACCCTCTATGGCTACACCTTC. Translated, it gives CASSLTETLYGYTF. The rearrangement joins TRBV2 to TRBJ1-2; TRBD1 is a possible D gene (5 bases). This CDR3 is 14 amino acids long. V lost 5 bases to trimming and J lost 4 bases, with 14 bases between them. Germline V gives CDR1 SNHLY, CDR2 FYNNEI.

In this sample, this clonotype turned up many times. The chain is built from TRBV4-1 and TRBJ2-1; 7 bases agree with TRBD2. J was trimmed by 6 bases and V by 1 base; bases with no gene match: 3. The CDR3 loop spans 14 amino acids. The germline gives CDR1 MGHRA, CDR2 YSYEKL. The CDR3 DNA sequence: TGCGCCAGCAGCCAAGTACTAGCGTCCAATGAGCAGTTCTTC. It specifies CASSQVLASNEQFF.

The gene calls are TRBV3-1 and TRBJ1-1; no firm D call. The CDR3 contains 18 residues. Trimming cost V 3 bases and J 4 bases, with 24 bases left between them. Germline V gene sequence: CDR1 LGHDT, CDR2 YNNKEL (reference sequence). This CDR3 is CASSHLESLRGVGTEAFF. The CDR3 coding sequence is TGTGCCAGCAGCCACCTCGAATCCCTTCGCGGGGTGGGCACTGAAGCTTTCTTT.

This clonotype appeared a few times. This chain's CDR3 is CASSETTTGIVNTGELFF. Here the CDR3 DNA reads TGTGCCAGCAGTGAAACGACTACAGGCATTGTTAACACCGGGGAGCTGTTTTTT. The genes are TRBV2 and TRBJ2-2, with D possibly being TRBD1 or TRBD2 (5 bases each). V was clipped by 2 bases and J by 2 bases, with 18 bases between them. CDR3 size: 18 residues. Germline V gene sequence: CDR1 SNHLY, CDR2 FYNNEI.

This clonotype was seen repeatedly, ten times or more. The rearrangement joins TRBV11-2 to TRBJ1-1; D remains unclear. The CDR3 is made up of 12 amino acids. The V end was cut by 5 bases, the J end by 2 bases, with 6 bases between. The germline V gene encodes CDR1 SGHAT and CDR2 FQNNGV. CDR3 loop: CASSPTNTEAFF. CDR3 bases: TGTGCCAGCAGCCCAACTAACACTGAAGCTTTCTTT.

This clonotype came up many times. The J gene is TRBJ2-2, the V gene TRBV11-1, with a weak D call TRBD2 (6 bases). The CDR3 has 15 amino acids. V lost 2 bases to trimming and J lost 3 bases, with 10 bases between them. The V gene's germline CDR1 is SGHAT and CDR2 FQDESV (reference sequence). Written as DNA, the CDR3 is TGTGCCAGCAGCTTACGGGAGAGCGACACCGGGGAGCTGTTTTTT. Residues: CASSLRESDTGELFF.

The sample holds many counts of this clonotype. This chain links TRBV30 with TRBJ2-5; the match to TRBD2 covers 10 bases. The CDR3 has 13 residues. CDR1 is GTSNPN, CDR2 SVGIG, per germline (reference sequence). J was trimmed by 9 bases and V by 2 bases; bases with no gene match: 6. The CDR3 sequence is CAWSPSGRPPQYF. For the CDR3, the DNA is TGTGCCTGGAGTCCTAGCGGGAGACCCCCCCAGTACTTC.

This clonotype came up many times. This chain links TRBV6-2 or TRBV6-3 with TRBJ2-7; no firm D call. The CDR3 sequence is 12 residues long. V was clipped by 0 bases and J by 3 bases, with 3 bases between them. The germline CDR1 and CDR2 sequences are MNHEY and SVGEGT. The CDR3 bases are TGTGCCAGCAGTTACTCCCTCTACGAGCAGTACTTC. Its protein is CASSYSLYEQYF.

This clonotype was seen ten or more times. Written as DNA, the CDR3 is TGTGCCAGCAGCCCCATAGGTTACAATGAGCAGTTCTTC. Amino acids: CASSPIGYNEQFF. The chain has TRBV9 and TRBJ2-1; D unresolved. Looked up from germline, CDR1 is SGDLS and CDR2 is YYNGEE. V was trimmed by 4 bases and J by 4 bases, leaving 9 bases between them. The CDR3 has 13 residues.

This clonotype was detected ten times or more. This chain connects TRBV7-2 to TRBJ2-3; D not resolved. V dropped 5 bases and J dropped 3 bases, with 3 bases sitting between them. Germline V gene data show CDR1 as SGHTA and CDR2 as FQGNSA. The CDR3 has 11 amino acids. The CDR3 DNA is TGTGCCAGCAGCAATACAGATACGCAGTATTTT. Protein sequence: CASSNTDTQYF.

In its sample, this clonotype was seen many times. The CDR3 here is CASSSQGDTQYF. The DNA of the CDR3 is TGTGCCAGCAGCTCACAGGGGGATACGCAGTATTTT. This chain connects TRBV6-5 to TRBJ2-3; TRBD1 aligns across 7 bases. The CDR3 contains 12 residues. V was clipped by 6 bases and J by 6 bases; unmatched bases: 3. Germline V CDR1 and CDR2: MNHEY, SVGAGI.

Only a few counts were recorded for this clonotype. The chain recombines TRBV20-1 with TRBJ1-1; TRBD1 is a possible D gene (5 bases). Germline V gene sequence: CDR1 DFQATT, CDR2 SNEGSKA (reference sequence). V was trimmed by 3 bases and J by 5 bases, leaving 16 bases between them. The CDR3 is 14 residues long. As DNA, the CDR3 is TGCAGTGCTAGGATCAGGGTTGGTGGAACTGAAGCTTTCTTT. Translation: CSARIRVGGTEAFF.

The genes are TRBV28 and TRBJ2-3; weak D call: TRBD1 (7 bases). The germline V gene encodes CDR1 MDHEN and CDR2 SYDVKM. CDR3 length: 15 amino acids. With 6 bases removed from V and 3 bases from J, the gap between germline ends came to 16 bases. The CDR3 loop reads CASRSPRGATDTQYF. DNA of the CDR3: TGTGCCAGCAGATCTCCCAGGGGGGCAACAGATACGCAGTATTTT.

This clonotype was seen many times. This chain connects TRBV6-5 to TRBJ2-3, with D possibly being TRBD1 (5 bases). This CDR3 is 16 amino acids long. Germline V gene data show CDR1 as MNHEY and CDR2 as SVGAGI. Trimming took off 1 base at V and 1 base at J, with 12 bases between the two ends. CDR3 sequence: CASSYFKGSGTDTQYF. The CDR3 DNA reads TGTGCCAGCAGTTACTTCAAGGGGTCGGGCACAGATACGCAGTATTTT.

This clonotype showed up many times. The chain couples TRBV20-1 to TRBJ2-3; 8 bases are a match to TRBD1. V was pared by 1 base and J by 4 bases, with 4 bases of the junction left unmatched. This CDR3 contains 14 residues. Germline V gives CDR1 DFQATT, CDR2 SNEGSKA (reference sequence). The CDR3 region has the DNA TGCAGTGCTAGAGCAGGACAGGGTGCAGATACGCAGTATTTT. Translated: CSARAGQGADTQYF.

This clonotype was counted at least ten times. The rearrangement links TRBV6-5 to TRBJ2-7; TRBD2 matches at 10 bases. This CDR3 has 13 amino acids. Germline V lookup: CDR1 MNHEY, CDR2 SVGAGI. V dropped 8 bases and J dropped 3; count of bases not matched to a gene: 4. The DNA of the CDR3 is TGTGCCAGCTGTAGGACTAGCGGCTACGAGCAGTACTTC. It is translated as CASCRTSGYEQYF.

This clonotype showed up just a few times. V gene TRBV6-5 combines with J gene TRBJ1-2, with TRBD1 matching over 9 bases. J lost 6 bases, V lost 6 bases, and 5 bases had no gene match. The germline CDR1 and CDR2 sequences are MNHEY and SVGAGI. This CDR3 region has 13 residues. Here the CDR3 DNA reads TGTGCCAGCAGACAGGACAGGGGACATGGCTACACCTTC. Translating gives CASRQDRGHGYTF.

This clonotype was found many times. This rearrangement joins TRBV4-1 to TRBJ2-1, with 9 bases that match TRBD2. The germline V gene has CDR1 MGHRA and CDR2 YSYEKL. With V trimmed by 4 bases and J by 7 bases, 5 bases remained unmatched. The CDR3 extends over 14 amino acids. The CDR3 here is CASSLGSGSNEQFF. The CDR3 DNA follows: TGCGCCAGCAGCCTTGGTAGCGGGAGTAATGAGCAGTTCTTC.